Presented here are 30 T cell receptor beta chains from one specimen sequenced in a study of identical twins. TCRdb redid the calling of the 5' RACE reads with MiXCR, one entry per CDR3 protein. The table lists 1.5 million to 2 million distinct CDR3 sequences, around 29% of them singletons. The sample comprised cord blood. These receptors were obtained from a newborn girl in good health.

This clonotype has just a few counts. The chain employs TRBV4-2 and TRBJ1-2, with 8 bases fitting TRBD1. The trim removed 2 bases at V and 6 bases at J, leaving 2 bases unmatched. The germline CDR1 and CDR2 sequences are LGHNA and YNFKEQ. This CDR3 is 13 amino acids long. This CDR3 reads CASSQFRGHGYTF. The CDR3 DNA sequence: TGTGCCAGCAGCCAATTCAGGGGGCATGGCTACACCTTC.

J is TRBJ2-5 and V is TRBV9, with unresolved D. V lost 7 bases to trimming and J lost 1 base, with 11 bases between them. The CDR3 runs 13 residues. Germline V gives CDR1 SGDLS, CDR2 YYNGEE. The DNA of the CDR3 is TGTGCCAGCGGACGGTCGGTCCAAGAGACCCAGTACTTC. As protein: CASGRSVQETQYF.

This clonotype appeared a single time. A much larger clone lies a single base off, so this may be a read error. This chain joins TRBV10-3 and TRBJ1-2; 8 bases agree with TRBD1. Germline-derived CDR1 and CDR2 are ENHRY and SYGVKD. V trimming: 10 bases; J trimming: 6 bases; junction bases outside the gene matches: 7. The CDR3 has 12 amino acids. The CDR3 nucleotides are TGTGCCACCAGCGGACAGGGCCATGGCTACACCTTC. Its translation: CATSGQGHGYTF.

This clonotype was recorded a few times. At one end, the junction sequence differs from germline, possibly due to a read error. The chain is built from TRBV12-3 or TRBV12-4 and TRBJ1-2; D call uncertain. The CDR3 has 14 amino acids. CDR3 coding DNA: TGTGCCAGCAGTTTCCGGCGGATCAACTATGGCCACACCTTC. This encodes CASSFRRINYGHTF.

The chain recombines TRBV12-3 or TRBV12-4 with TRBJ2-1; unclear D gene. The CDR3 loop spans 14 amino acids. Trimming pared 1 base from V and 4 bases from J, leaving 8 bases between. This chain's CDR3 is CASSLDLVYNEQFF. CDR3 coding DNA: TGTGCCAGCAGTTTAGACCTAGTGTACAATGAGCAGTTCTTC.

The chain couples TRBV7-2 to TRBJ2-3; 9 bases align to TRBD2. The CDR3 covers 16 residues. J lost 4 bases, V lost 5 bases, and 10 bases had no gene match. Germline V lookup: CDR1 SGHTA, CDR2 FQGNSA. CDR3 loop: CASSLPSGGRSDTQYF. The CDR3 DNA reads TGTGCCAGCAGCCTTCCCAGCGGGGGGCGATCAGATACGCAGTATTTT. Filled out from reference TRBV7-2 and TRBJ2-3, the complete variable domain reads GAGVSQSPSNKVTEKGKDVELRCDPISGHTALYWYRQSLGQGLEFLIYFQGNSAPDKSGLPSDRFSAERTGGSVSTLTIQRTQQEDSAVYLCASSLPSGGRSDTQYFGPGTRLTVL.

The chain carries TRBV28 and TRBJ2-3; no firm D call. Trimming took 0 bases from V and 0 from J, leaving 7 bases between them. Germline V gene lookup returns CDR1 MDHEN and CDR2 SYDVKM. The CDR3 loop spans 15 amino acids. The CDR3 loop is CASSLWGRSTDTQYF. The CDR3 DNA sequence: TGTGCCAGCAGTTTATGGGGCAGAAGCACAGATACGCAGTATTTT.

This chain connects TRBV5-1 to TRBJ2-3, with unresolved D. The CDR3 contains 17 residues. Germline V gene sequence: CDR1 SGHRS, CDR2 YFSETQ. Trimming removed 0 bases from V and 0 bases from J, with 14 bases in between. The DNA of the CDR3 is TGCGCCAGCAGCTTGGTGTGGCCCAGGCCTAGCACAGATACGCAGTATTTT. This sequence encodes CASSLVWPRPSTDTQYF.

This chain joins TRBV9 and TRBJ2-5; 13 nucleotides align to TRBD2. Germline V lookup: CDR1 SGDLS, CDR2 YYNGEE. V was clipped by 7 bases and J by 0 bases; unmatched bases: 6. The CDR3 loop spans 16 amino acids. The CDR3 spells CASGAGTSGDQETQYF. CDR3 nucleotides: TGTGCCAGCGGCGCAGGGACTAGCGGGGACCAAGAGACCCAGTACTTC.

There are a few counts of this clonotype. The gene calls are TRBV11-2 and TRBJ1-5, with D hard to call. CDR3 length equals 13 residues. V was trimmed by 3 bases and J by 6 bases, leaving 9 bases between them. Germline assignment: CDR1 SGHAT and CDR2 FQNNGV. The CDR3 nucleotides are TGTGCCAGCAGCTTTTACGGTGGTCAGCCCCAGCATTTT. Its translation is CASSFYGGQPQHF.

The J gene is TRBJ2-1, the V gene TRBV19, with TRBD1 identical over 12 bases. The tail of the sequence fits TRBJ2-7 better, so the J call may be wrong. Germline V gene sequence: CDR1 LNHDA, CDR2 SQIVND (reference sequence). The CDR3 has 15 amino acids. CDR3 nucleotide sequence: TGTGCCAGTAGTACAACCGGGACAGGGGGCAATGAGCAGTACTTC. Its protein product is CASSTTGTGGNEQYF.

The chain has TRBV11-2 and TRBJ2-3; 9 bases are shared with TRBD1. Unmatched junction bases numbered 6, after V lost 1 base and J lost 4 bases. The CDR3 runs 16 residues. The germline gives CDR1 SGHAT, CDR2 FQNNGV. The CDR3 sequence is CASSLALTGGADTQYF. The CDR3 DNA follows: TGTGCCAGCAGCTTAGCTCTGACAGGGGGGGCAGATACGCAGTATTTT.

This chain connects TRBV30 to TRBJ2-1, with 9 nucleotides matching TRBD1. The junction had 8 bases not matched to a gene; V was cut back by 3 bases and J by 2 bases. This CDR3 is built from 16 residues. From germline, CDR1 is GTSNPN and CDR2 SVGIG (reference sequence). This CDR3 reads CAWSMAQGATYNEQFF. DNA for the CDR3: TGTGCCTGGAGCATGGCACAGGGGGCCACCTACAATGAGCAGTTCTTC.

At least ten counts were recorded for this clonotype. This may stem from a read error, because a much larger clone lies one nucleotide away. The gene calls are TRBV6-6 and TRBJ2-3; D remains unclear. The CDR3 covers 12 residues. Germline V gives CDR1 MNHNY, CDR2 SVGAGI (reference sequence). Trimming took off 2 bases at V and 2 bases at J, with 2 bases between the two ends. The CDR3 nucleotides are TGTGCCAGCAGTTACGACACAGATACGCAGTATTTT. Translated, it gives CASSYDTDTQYF.

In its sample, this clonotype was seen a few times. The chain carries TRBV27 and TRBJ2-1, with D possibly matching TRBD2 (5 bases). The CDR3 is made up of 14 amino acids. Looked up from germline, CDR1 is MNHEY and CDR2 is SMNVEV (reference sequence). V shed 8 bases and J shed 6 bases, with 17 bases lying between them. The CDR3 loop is CASSHVTSFNEQFF. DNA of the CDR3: TGTGCCAGCTCGCACGTTACTAGTTTCAATGAGCAGTTCTTC.

The CDR3 reads CASSRLPGLAGGITDTQYF. In DNA, the CDR3 is TGCGCCAGCAGCCGCCTACCGGGACTAGCGGGGGGGATCACAGATACGCAGTATTTT. The genes are TRBV4-1 and TRBJ2-3; 16 bases map to TRBD2. V lost 4 bases and J lost 2; bases outside the gene matches: 9. Germline assignment: CDR1 MGHRA and CDR2 YSYEKL. The CDR3 consists of 19 residues.

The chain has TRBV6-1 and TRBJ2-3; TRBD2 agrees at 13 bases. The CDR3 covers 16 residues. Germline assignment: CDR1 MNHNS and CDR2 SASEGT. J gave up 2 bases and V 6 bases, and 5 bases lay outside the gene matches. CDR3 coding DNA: TGTGCCAGCAGCCAGACTAGCGGGAGGCACACAGATACGCAGTATTTT. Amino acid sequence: CASSQTSGRHTDTQYF.

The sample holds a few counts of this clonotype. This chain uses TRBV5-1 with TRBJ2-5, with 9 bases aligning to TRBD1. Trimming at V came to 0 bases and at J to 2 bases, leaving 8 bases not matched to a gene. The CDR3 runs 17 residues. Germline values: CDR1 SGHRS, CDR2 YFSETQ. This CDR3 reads CASSLATSGTGQETQYF. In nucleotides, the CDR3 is TGCGCCAGCAGCTTGGCTACGTCCGGGACAGGGCAAGAGACCCAGTACTTC.

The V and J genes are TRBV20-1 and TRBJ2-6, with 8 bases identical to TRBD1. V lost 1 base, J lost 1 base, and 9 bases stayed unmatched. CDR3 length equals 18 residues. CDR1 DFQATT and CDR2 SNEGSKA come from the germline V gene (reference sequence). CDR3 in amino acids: CSARAVGQEYSGANVLTF. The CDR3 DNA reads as TGCAGTGCTAGAGCGGTGGGACAGGAATATTCTGGGGCCAACGTCCTGACTTTC.

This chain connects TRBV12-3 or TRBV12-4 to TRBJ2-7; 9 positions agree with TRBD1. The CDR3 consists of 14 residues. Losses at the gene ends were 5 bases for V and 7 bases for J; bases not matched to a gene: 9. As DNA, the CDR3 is TGTGCCAGCAGTCCATGGGGACAGGGCAATGAGCAGTACTTC. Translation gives CASSPWGQGNEQYF.

The CDR3 nucleotides are TGCAGTGCTAGAGACAAAAGGGGGGGATCGAAGGAGCAGTACTTC. Its translation: CSARDKRGGSKEQYF. The genes are TRBV20-1 and TRBJ2-7, with D tentatively TRBD2 (7 bases). Trimming removed 0 bases at V and 7 bases at J, with 19 bases between. The CDR3 length is 15 residues. Per the germline V gene, CDR1 is DFQATT and CDR2 is SNEGSKA (reference sequence).

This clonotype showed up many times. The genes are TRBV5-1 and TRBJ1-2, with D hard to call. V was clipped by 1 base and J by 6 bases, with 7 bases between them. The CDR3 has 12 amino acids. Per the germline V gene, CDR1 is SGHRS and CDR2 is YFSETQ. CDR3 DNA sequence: TGCGCCAGCAGCTTGAAAGGGAATGGCTACACCTTC. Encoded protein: CASSLKGNGYTF.

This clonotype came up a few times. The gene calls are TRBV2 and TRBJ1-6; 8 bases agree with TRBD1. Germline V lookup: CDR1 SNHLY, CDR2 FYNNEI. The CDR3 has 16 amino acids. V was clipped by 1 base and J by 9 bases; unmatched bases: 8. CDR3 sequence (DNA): TGTGCCAGCAGTGAAGTAGGACAGGGTTTTTCTTCACCCCTCCACTTT. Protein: CASSEVGQGFSSPLHF.

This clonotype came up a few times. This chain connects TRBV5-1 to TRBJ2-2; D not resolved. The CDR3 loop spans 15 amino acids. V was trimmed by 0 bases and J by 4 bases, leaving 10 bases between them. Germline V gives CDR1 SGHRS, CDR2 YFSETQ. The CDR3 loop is CASSLGNLGTGELFF. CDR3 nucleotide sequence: TGCGCCAGCAGCTTGGGGAACCTAGGCACCGGGGAGCTGTTTTTT.

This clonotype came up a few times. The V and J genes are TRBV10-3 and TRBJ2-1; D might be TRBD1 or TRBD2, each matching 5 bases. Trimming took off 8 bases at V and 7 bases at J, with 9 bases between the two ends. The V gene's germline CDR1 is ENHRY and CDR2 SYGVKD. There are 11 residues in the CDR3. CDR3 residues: CAIGRENEQFF. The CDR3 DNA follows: TGTGCCATCGGCAGGGAGAATGAGCAGTTCTTC.

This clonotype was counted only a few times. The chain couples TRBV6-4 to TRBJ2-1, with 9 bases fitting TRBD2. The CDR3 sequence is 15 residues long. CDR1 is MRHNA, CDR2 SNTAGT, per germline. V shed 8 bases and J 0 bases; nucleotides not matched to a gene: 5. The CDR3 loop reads CASGKRGASYNEQFF. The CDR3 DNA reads TGTGCCAGCGGGAAGCGGGGGGCCTCCTACAATGAGCAGTTCTTC.

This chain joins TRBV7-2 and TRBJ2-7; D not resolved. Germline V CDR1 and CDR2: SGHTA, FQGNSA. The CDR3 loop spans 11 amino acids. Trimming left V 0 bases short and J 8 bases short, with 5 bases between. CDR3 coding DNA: TGTGCCAGCAGCTTAGCCCGCCAGCAGTACTTC. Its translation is CASSLARQQYF.

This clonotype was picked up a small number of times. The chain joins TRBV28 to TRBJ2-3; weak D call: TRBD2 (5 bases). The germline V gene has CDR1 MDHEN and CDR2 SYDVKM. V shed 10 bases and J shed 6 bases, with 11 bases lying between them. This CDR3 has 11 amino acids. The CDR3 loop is CANSRGDTQYF. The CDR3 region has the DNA TGTGCCAACAGCAGAGGGGATACGCAGTATTTT.

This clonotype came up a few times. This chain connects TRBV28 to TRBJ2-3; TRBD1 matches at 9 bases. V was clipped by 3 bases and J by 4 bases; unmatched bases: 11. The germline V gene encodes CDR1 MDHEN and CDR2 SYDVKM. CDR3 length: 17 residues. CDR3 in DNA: TGTGCCAGCAGTTTGCGCCGGGACAGGGCCCCCGCAGATACGCAGTATTTT. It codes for CASSLRRDRAPADTQYF.

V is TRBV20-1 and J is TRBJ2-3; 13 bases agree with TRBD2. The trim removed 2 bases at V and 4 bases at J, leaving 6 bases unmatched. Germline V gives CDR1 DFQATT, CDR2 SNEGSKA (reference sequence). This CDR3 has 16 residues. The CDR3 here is CSARPGLAGRADTQYF. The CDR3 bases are TGCAGTGCTAGACCGGGACTAGCGGGGCGGGCAGATACGCAGTATTTT.